The 8 T cell receptor beta chains listed next were all sequenced from one sample in a study of cytomegalovirus exposure and HLA in healthy donors. The PCR was carried out with 60 Vbeta primers and 13 Jbeta primers. Clones were read by immunoSEQ multiplex PCR, and TCRdb kept only the in-frame ones, dropping some. The repertoire holds roughly 140,000 clones, with just under 85% as singletons. The specimen sequenced was PBMCs. These receptors were collected from a woman aged 55-69 years in good health and CMV-seropositive.

Of note for this clone: A junction end diverges from the germline sequence, so it may reflect a read error. This rearrangement joins TRBV6-1 to TRBJ1-4; tentative D call: TRBD1 (6 bases). Germline V CDR1 and CDR2: MNHNS, SASEGT. The CDR3 has 13 residues. DNA for the CDR3: TGTGCCAGTAGTGGACAGCTGCTTGAAAAACTGTTTTTT. This encodes CASSGQLLEKLFF.

This clone was recorded once. The chain employs TRBV28 and TRBJ2-6, with D possibly being TRBD1 (6 bases). The CDR3 extends over 16 amino acids. Germline-derived CDR1 and CDR2 are MDHEN and SYDVKM. V dropped 3 bases and J dropped 2 bases, with 11 bases sitting between them. The CDR3 spells CASSLGDTTGANVLTF. In DNA form, the CDR3 reads TGTGCCAGCAGTTTGGGGGACACTACTGGGGCCAACGTCCTGACTTTC.

This chain uses TRBV7-9 with TRBJ2-3, with 9 bases lining up with TRBD2. V trimming: 1 base; J trimming: 3 bases; junction bases outside the gene matches: 2. Germline lookup yields CDR1 SEHNR and CDR2 FQNEAQ (reference sequence). The CDR3 is 15 amino acids. The DNA of the CDR3 is TGTGCCAGCAGCTTAGGACTAGCGGAGACAGATACGCAGTATTTT. Residues: CASSLGLAETDTQYF. Full variable domain (missing parts from reference TRBV7-9 and TRBJ2-3): DTGVSQNPRHKITKRGQNVTFRCDPISEHNRLYWYRQTLGQGPEFLTYFQNEAQLEKSRLLSDRFSAERPKGSFSTLEIQRTEQGDSAMYLCASSLGLAETDTQYFGPGTRLTVL.

The chain joins TRBV6-5 to TRBJ2-7, with D maybe TRBD2 (6 bases). The CDR3 has 13 amino acids. Germline lookup yields CDR1 MNHEY and CDR2 SVGAGI. V lost 6 bases, J lost 3 bases, and 12 bases lay in between. For the CDR3, the DNA is TGTGCCAGCAGGTTGGGACTCCTCTACGAGCAGTACTTC. Its translation is CASRLGLLYEQYF.

This chain links TRBV6-5 with TRBJ2-1; TRBD2 might be the D (5 bases). There are 12 residues in the CDR3. V lost 6 bases to trimming and J lost 8 bases, with 11 bases between them. The germline V gene has CDR1 MNHEY and CDR2 SVGAGI. CDR3 loop: CASSRVGDEQFF. The CDR3 region has the DNA TGTGCCAGCAGCCGGGTCGGGGATGAGCAGTTCTTC.

The chain uses TRBV6-5 and TRBJ2-5; D possibly corresponds to TRBD2 (5 bases). The J call may be faulty, since TRBJ2-7 better matches the DNA end. CDR1 is MNHEY and CDR2 is SVGAGI in the germline V gene. This CDR3 is 14 amino acids long. CDR3 loop: CASRRAAPSYEQYF. The CDR3 DNA reads TGTGCCAGCAGGCGGGCCGCACCATCCTACGAGCAGTACTTC.

The gene calls are TRBV5-1 and TRBJ2-5; 7 bases agree with TRBD2. V shed 4 bases and J 1 base; nucleotides not matched to a gene: 7. The CDR3 is made up of 15 amino acids. Germline loops: CDR1 SGHRS, CDR2 YFSETQ. DNA for the CDR3: TGCGCCAGCAGCCCAGCGGGACCGGGCCAAGAGACCCAGTACTTC. Protein sequence: CASSPAGPGQETQYF.

The V call is TRBV7-2, the J call TRBJ1-5; 11 bases are a match to TRBD1. After removal of 5 bases from V and 1 base from J, the junction contained 10 bases not matched to a gene. The CDR3 loop spans 18 amino acids. Germline loops: CDR1 SGHTA, CDR2 FQGNSA. The CDR3 DNA reads as TGTGCCAGCAGCCCAGGGACAGGGGGACCTTTGAGCAATCAGCCCCAGCATTTT. It codes for CASSPGTGGPLSNQPQHF.